The clone carrying this T cell receptor (beta chain) was detected ten times or more. The time point: newly diagnosed GD, antithyroid drugs for less than 3 months. RNA extracted from PBMCs served as the sequencing template. With 6 bases clipped from V and 5 bases from J, the junction kept 5 bases outside the gene matches. From germline, CDR1 is LGHDT and CDR2 YNNKEL (reference sequence). The CDR3 runs to 13 residues. These data are taken from a study of regulatory T cells in long-lasting Graves disease. Library construction for TCR beta used iRepertoire HTBI primers and Arm-PCR of CDR3 regions. Each CDR3 protein gets one entry after TCRdb re-called the multiplex PCR reads with MiXCR. The data contain roughly 500,000 distinct CDR3 sequences, more than 10% of them singletons. These data were also reused for a study on T cells in Graves' hyperthyroidism and ophthalmopathy. That work adds: A model of 13 V-J features distinguished ophthalmopathy from stable hyperthyroidism.

The source of this sequence is a woman in her twenties or thirties with Graves disease. Specimen: peripheral blood mononuclear cells (PBMCs), collected at new diagnosis, from a patient treated with antithyroid drugs. The V and J genes are TRBV3-1 and TRBJ1-1; 8 bases agree with TRBD1. In nucleotides, the CDR3 is TGTGCCAGCAGTAATACAGGGGGGACTGAAGCTTTCTTT. Residues: CASSNTGGTEAFF.